Described below is a single TCR beta chain sequence and its context. There is no known antigen for this receptor. No base quality values were provided; no much bigger clone lies one nucleotide off. The collaborating institutions used their own protocols to collect whole blood in K2EDTA tubes. For TCRbeta analysis, collaborators shipped samples in one of three forms: frozen whole blood, isolated PBMCs, or DNA extracted from either of those sample types. TCRbeta CDR3 regions were amplified from genomic DNA by means of the immunoSEQ Assay, a bias-controlled multiplex PCR. Per the source publication's procedure: Nucleated cell counts per sample were estimated from amplification of reference gene primers within the assay. To quantify the absolute abundance of each unique TCRbeta CDR3 rearrangement, sequence reads were collapsed and filtered. For each sample, productive Simpson clonality was calculated as the square root of Simpson's diversity index across productive rearrangements. Not all clones reach the TCRdb copy of this immuneACCESS table, which keeps in-frame sequences only. Checked studies attribute under half of the gap to unresolved V genes and leave the rest unexplained. That table supplies the V and J calls and clone size; D and trimming were determined from the DNA. The sample records approximately 280,000 clones, around 89% of which are singletons. The leading ten clones occupy about 4.2% of the sample.

This sample is drawn from a study of blood T cell repertoires in COVID-19 (dated by TCRdb to about 2020). About the full investigation: Samples covering the acute and convalescent phases of COVID-19 were provided by collaborators in the United States, Italy and Spain. The prospective study material was composed of cDNA or gDNA derived from T cells, B-cell-depleted T cells, or PBMCs. The dataset comprised deeply sampled blood TCRbeta repertoires from subjects exposed to, actively infected with, or recovered from COVID-19. A freely available public database, intended as a resource for researchers studying the immune response to SARS-CoV-2, is where the repertoires were released. Samples were obtained from the ongoing ImmuneRACE study (first 160 participants) and from 1,254 subjects provided by 6 global collaborators. A de-identified subject ID, COVID-19 status, age in years and sex were almost always included in the sample metadata. Where available, HLA class I and class II types were taken from metadata supplied by the sample provider and were not determined by assay-based typing. The study at large found these results: The amount of clinical and demographic metadata varied by source and participant and was provided uncurated.

The CDR3 goes from the cysteine to the phenylalanine over 13 residues. Only the CDR3 portion is preserved as DNA: 39 bases, with reading frame beginning at the first base. V loses 3 bases, J loses 8 bases, and the germline ends lie 11 bases apart. Based on the germline V gene, the CDR1 and CDR2 sequences are ENHRY and SYGVKD. Sequencing was performed on peripheral blood. The rearranged segments are TRBV10-3 and TRBJ2-4; TRBD1 could be the D gene, as 6 bases match. The sequence came from a man in his forties with acute or convalescent COVID-19. The CDR3 region reads CAISDPYRDIQYF. The DNA sequence is TGTGCCATCAGTGACCCCTACAGGGACATTCAGTACTTC.